This T cell receptor (beta chain) was sequenced for a study of blood T cell repertoires in COVID-19. Turning to the study itself: Italy, Spain and the United States were the sources of the convalescent and acute COVID-19 samples.

Assay: immunoSEQ multiplex PCR; the TCRdb copy retains only in-frame clones and omits some. The table has more than 100,000 clones, about 86% seen once. Remarks on this clone: One junction end does not reproduce the germline sequence, and a read error may be involved.

The CDR3 is 15 amino acids. Per germline, CDR1 MGHRA and CDR2 YSYEKL. The rearrangement joins TRBV4-1 to TRBJ1-4, with 9 bases that match TRBD1. The receptor was isolated from a woman in her sixties or seventies with active or convalescent COVID-19. The sequenced material came from peripheral blood. DNA of the CDR3: TGCGCCAGCAGCCAAACGGGGGTCCCCGACAGGGGGTGTGTTTTT. Protein sequence: CASSQTGVPDRGCVF.